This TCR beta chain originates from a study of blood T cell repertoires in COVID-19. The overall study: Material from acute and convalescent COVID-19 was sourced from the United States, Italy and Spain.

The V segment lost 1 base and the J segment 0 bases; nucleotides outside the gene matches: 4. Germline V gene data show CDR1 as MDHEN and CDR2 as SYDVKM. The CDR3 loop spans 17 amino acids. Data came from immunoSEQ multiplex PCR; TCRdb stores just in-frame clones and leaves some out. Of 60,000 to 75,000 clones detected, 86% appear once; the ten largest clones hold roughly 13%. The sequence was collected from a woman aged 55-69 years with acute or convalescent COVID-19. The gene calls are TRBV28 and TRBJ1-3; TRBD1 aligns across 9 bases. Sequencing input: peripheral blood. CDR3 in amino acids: CASSLYGTGFSGNTIYF. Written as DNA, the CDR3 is TGTGCCAGCAGTTTATACGGGACAGGGTTCTCTGGAAACACCATATATTTT.